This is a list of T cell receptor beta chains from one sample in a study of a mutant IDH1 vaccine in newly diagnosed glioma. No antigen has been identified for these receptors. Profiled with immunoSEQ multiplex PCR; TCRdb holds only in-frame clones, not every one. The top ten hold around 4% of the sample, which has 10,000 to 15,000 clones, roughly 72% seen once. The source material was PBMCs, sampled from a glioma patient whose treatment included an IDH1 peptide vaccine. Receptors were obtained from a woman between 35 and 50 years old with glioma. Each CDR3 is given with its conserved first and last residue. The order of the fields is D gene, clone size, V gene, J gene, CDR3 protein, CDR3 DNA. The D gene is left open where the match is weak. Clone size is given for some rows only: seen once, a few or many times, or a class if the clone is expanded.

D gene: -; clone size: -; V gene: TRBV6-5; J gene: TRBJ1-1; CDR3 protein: CASSYSVHGNTEAFF; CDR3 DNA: TGTGCCAGCAGTTACTCTGTCCACGGGAACACTGAAGCTTTCTTT
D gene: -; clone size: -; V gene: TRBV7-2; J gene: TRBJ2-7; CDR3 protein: CASSLAAPVGLEQYF; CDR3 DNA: TGTGCCAGCAGCTTAGCGGCCCCAGTTGGGCTAGAGCAGTACTTC
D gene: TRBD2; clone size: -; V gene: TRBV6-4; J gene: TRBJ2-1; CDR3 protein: CASSDSPSGGYNEQFF; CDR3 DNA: TGTGCCAGCAGTGACTCTCCGAGCGGGGGGTACAATGAGCAGTTCTTC
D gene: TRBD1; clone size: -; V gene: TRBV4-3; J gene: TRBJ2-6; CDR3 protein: CASSSARGTGANVLTF; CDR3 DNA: TGCGCCAGCAGCTCCGCCAGGGGGACTGGGGCCAACGTCCTGACTTTC
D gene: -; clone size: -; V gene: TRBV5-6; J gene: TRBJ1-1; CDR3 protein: CASSHIASEAFF; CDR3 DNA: TGTGCCAGCAGCCACATCGCCTCTGAAGCTTTCTTT
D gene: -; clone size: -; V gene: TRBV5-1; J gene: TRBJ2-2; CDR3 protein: CASSVGRGRSYHPVTNTGELFF; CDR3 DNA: TGCGCCAGCAGTGTCGGTCGGGGCAGGAGCTACCATCCCGTTACAAACACCGGGGAGCTGTTTTTT
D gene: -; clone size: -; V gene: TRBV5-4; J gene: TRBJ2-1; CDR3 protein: CASSPSLYNEQFF; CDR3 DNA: TGTGCCAGCAGCCCGTCCCTATACAATGAGCAGTTCTTC
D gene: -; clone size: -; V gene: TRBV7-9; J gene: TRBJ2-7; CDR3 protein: CASSLRTAYEQYF; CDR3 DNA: TGTGCCAGCAGCCTGCGGACGGCCTACGAGCAGTACTTC
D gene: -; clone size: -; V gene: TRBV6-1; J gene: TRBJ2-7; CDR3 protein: CASSDRTGAYEQYF; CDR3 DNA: TGTGCCAGCAGTGACCGGACCGGGGCCTACGAGCAGTACTTC
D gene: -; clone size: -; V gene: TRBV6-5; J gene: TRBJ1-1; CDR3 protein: CASSYSRRNTEAFF; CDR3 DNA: TGTGCCAGCAGTTACTCCCGGAGGAACACTGAAGCTTTCTTT
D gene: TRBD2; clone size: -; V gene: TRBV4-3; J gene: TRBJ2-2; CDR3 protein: CASSQSLAGSDRRELFF; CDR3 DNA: TGCGCCAGCAGCCAAAGCTTAGCGGGATCGGATAGGAGGGAGCTGTTTTTT
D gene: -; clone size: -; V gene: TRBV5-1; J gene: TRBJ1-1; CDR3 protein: CASSLAGTNTEAFF; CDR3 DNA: TGCGCCAGCAGCTTGGCAGGGACGAACACTGAAGCTTTCTTT
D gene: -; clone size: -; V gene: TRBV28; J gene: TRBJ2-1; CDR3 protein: CASSWARNEQFF; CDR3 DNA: TGTGCCAGCAGTTGGGCGAGAAATGAGCAGTTCTTC
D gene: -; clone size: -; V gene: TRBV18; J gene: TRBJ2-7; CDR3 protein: CASSQPIGTYEQYF; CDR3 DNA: TGTGCCAGCTCACAACCTATTGGCACCTACGAGCAGTACTTC
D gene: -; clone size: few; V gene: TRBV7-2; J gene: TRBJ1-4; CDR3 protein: CASSLEDREKLFF; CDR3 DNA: TGTGCCAGCAGCTTAGAAGACAGGGAAAAACTGTTTTTT
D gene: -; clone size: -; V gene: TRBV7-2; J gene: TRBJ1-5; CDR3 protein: CASSLPSTGQPQHF; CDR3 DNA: TGTGCCAGCAGCTTACCCTCGACCGGGCAGCCCCAGCATTTT
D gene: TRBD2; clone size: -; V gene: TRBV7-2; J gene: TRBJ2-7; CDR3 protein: CASSSSPGLAGHEQYF; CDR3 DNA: TGTGCCAGCAGCTCAAGTCCGGGACTAGCGGGACACGAGCAGTACTTC
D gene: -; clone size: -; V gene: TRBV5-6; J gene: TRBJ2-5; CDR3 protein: CASSSGPGAYGTQYF; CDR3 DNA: TGTGCCAGCAGCTCAGGCCCCGGCGCGTATGGGACCCAGTACTTC
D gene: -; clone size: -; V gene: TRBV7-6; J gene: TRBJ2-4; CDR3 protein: CASRGGNIQYF; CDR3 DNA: TGTGCCAGCCGAGGGGGTAACATTCAGTACTTC
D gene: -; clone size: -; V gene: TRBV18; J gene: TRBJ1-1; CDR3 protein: CASSPSTGSRTEAFF; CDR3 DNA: TGTGCCAGCTCACCTTCGACAGGATCCAGGACTGAAGCTTTCTTT
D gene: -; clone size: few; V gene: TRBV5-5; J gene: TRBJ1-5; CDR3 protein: CASSIDWRSNQPQHF; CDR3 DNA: TGTGCCAGCAGCATTGACTGGAGAAGCAATCAGCCCCAGCATTTT
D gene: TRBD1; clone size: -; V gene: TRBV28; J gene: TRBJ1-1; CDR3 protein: CASSLRGQGTEAFF; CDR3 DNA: TGTGCCAGCAGTCTCAGGGGGCAGGGGACTGAAGCTTTCTTT
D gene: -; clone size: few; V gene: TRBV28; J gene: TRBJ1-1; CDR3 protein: CASSWGGQAFF; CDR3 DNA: TGTGCCAGCAGTTGGGGGGGACAAGCTTTCTTT
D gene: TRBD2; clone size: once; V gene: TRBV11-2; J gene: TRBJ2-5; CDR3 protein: CASSLVTSGGAVRETQYF; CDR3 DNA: TGTGCCAGCAGCTTAGTTACTAGCGGGGGGGCGGTTCGGGAGACCCAGTACTTC
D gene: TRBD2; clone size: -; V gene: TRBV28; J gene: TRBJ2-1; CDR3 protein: CASSTQGLHNEQFF; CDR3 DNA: TGTGCCAGCAGTACGCAGGGACTACACAATGAGCAGTTCTTC
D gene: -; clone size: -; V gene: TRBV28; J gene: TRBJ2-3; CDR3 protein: CASSTGPPTDTQYF; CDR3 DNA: TGTGCCAGCTCGACGGGACCCCCCACAGATACGCAGTATTTT
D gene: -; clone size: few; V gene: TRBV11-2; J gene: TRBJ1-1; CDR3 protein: CASSSNRRANTEAFF; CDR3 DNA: TGTGCCAGCAGCTCGAACAGGAGAGCGAACACTGAAGCTTTCTTT
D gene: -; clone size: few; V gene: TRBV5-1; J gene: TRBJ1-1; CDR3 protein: CASRGGTWESEAFF; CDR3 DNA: TGCGCCAGCCGGGGGGGGACATGGGAGTCTGAAGCTTTCTTT
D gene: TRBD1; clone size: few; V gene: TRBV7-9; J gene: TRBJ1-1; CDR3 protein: CASSLDRGAFF; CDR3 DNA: TGTGCCAGCAGCTTGGACAGGGGAGCTTTCTTT